This is a list of T cell receptor beta chains from one sample in a study of T cells after yellow fever vaccination. TCRdb called the 5' RACE reads again in MiXCR, with one record for every CDR3 protein. The sample has hundreds of thousands of distinct CDR3 sequences, 9% to 15% seen once. This sample comprised PBMCs, obtained on the day of the yellow fever booster vaccination. Receptors were obtained from a man aged 25 to 40 who received the YFV17D yellow fever vaccine. The CDR3 runs from the conserved cysteine through the conserved F or W. The D gene is left open where the match is weak. Clone size is stated in some rows and not others, as once, few, many or a class when expanded.

v_call: TRBV3-1; d_call: TRBD2; clone_size: .; j_call: TRBJ2-2; cdr3_aa: CASSLPGLARGGELFF; cdr3_nt: TGTGCCAGCAGCCTACCGGGACTAGCTCGGGGCGGGGAGCTGTTTTTT
v_call: TRBV20-1; d_call: TRBD2; clone_size: few; j_call: TRBJ2-7; cdr3_aa: CSRLAGDDEQYF; cdr3_nt: TGCAGTCGACTAGCGGGAGATGACGAGCAGTACTTC
v_call: TRBV12-3/TRBV12-4; d_call: .; clone_size: .; j_call: TRBJ2-1; cdr3_aa: CASSLGGPRHNEQFF; cdr3_nt: TGTGCCAGCAGTTTAGGGGGACCCAGGCACAATGAGCAGTTCTTC
v_call: TRBV19; d_call: .; clone_size: many; j_call: TRBJ1-2; cdr3_aa: CASSSSGRGTSANYGYTF; cdr3_nt: TGTGCCAGTAGTTCCTCGGGGAGGGGGACCTCGGCTAACTATGGCTACACCTTC
v_call: TRBV20-1; d_call: .; clone_size: .; j_call: TRBJ2-1; cdr3_aa: CSARARPDSANYNEQFF; cdr3_nt: TGCAGTGCTAGAGCCCGCCCGGACTCCGCAAACTACAATGAGCAGTTCTTC
v_call: TRBV29-1; d_call: .; clone_size: .; j_call: TRBJ1-5; cdr3_aa: CSVGAENQPQHF; cdr3_nt: TGCAGCGTTGGCGCCGAGAATCAGCCCCAGCATTTT
v_call: TRBV29-1; d_call: .; clone_size: few; j_call: TRBJ2-7; cdr3_aa: CSVVRDNSYEQYF; cdr3_nt: TGCAGCGTTGTAAGGGACAACTCCTACGAGCAGTACTTC
v_call: TRBV20-1; d_call: .; clone_size: .; j_call: TRBJ2-7; cdr3_aa: CSAVSSVSSYEQYF; cdr3_nt: TGCAGTGCTGTTTCTAGCGTTAGCTCCTACGAGCAGTACTTC
v_call: TRBV7-6; d_call: .; clone_size: .; j_call: TRBJ2-2; cdr3_aa: CASSPPVITGELFF; cdr3_nt: TGTGCCAGCAGCCCCCCCGTGATCACCGGGGAGCTGTTTTTT
v_call: TRBV7-9; d_call: .; clone_size: .; j_call: TRBJ1-6; cdr3_aa: CASSRMEASDSPLHF; cdr3_nt: TGTGCCAGTAGCAGGATGGAGGCTTCTGATTCACCCCTCCACTTT